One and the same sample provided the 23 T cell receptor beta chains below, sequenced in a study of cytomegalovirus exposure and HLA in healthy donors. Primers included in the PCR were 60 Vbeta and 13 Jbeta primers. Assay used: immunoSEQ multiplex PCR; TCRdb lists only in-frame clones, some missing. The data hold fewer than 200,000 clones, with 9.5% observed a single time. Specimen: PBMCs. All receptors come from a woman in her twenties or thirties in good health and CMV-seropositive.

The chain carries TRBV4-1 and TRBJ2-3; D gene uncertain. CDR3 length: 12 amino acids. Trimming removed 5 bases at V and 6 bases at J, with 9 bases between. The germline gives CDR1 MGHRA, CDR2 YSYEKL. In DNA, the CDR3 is TGCGCCAGCAGCAAACCCGCGGATACGCAGTATTTT. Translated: CASSKPADTQYF.

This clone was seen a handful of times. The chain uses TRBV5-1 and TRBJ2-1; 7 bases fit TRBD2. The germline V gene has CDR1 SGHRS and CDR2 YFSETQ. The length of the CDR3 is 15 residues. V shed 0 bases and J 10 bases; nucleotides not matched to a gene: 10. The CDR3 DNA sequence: TGCGCCAGCAGCTTGGTGGGACTACCCCCTCCAGAGCAGTTCTTC. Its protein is CASSLVGLPPPEQFF.

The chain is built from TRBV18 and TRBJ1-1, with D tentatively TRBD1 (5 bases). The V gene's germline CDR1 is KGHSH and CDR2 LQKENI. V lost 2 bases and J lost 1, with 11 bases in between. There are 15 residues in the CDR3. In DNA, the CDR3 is TGTGCCAGCTCACCAGAAGGGGCGAAGAACACTGAAGCTTTCTTT. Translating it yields CASSPEGAKNTEAFF.

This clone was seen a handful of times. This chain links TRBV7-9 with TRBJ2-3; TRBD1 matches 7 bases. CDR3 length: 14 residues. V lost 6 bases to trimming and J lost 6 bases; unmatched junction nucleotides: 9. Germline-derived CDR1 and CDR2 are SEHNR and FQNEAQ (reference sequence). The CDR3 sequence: CASRLGQFRDTQYF. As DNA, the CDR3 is TGTGCCAGCAGGTTGGGACAGTTCAGGGATACGCAGTATTTT. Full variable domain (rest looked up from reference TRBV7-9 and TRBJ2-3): DTGVSQNPRHKITKRGQNVTFRCDPISEHNRLYWYRQTLGQGPEFLTYFQNEAQLEKSRLLSDRFSAERPKGSFSTLEIQRTEQGDSAMYLCASRLGQFRDTQYFGPGTRLTVL.

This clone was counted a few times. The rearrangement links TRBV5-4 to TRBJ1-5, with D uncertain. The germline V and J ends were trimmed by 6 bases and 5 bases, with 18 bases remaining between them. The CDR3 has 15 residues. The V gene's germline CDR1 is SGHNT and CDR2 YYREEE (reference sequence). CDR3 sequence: CASKERGPKYQPQHF. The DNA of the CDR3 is TGTGCCAGCAAAGAACGAGGGCCGAAATATCAGCCCCAGCATTTT.

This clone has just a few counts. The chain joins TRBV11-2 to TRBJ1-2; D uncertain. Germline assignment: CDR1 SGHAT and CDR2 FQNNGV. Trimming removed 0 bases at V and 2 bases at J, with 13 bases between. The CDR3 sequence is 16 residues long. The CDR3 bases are TGTGCCAGCAGCTTAGAAGGTTTAGGGAGGAACTATGGCTACACCTTC. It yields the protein CASSLEGLGRNYGYTF.

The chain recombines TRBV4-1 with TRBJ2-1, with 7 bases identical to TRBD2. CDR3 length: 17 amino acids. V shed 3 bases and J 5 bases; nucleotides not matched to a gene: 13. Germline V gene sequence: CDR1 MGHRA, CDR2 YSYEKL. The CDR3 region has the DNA TGCGCCAGCAGCCACCAACCTAGCGGAGAAATCGACAATGAGCAGTTCTTC. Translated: CASSHQPSGEIDNEQFF.

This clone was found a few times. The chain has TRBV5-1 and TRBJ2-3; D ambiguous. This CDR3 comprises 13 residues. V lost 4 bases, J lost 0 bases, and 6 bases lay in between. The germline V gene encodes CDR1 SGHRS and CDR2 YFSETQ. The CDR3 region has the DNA TGCGCCAGCAGCCCGGAGAGCACAGATACGCAGTATTTT. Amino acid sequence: CASSPESTDTQYF.

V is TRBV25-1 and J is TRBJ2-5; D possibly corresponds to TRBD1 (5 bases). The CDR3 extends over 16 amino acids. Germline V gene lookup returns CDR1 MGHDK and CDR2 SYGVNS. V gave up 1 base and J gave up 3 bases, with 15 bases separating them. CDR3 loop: CASSEWGRVIEETQYF. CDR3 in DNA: TGTGCCAGCAGTGAATGGGGCAGGGTAATTGAAGAGACCCAGTACTTC.

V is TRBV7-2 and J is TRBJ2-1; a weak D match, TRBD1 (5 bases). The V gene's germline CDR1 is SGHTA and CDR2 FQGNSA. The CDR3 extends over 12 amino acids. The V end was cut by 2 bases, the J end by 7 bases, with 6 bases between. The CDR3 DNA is TGTGCCAGCAGCTTAAACAGGAATGAGCAGTTCTTC. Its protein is CASSLNRNEQFF.

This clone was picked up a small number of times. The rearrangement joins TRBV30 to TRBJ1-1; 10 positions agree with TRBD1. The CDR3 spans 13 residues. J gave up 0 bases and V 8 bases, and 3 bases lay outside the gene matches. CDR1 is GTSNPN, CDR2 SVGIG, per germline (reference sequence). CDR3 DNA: TGTGCCGGGGACAGGGGAATGAACACTGAAGCTTTCTTT. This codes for CAGDRGMNTEAFF.

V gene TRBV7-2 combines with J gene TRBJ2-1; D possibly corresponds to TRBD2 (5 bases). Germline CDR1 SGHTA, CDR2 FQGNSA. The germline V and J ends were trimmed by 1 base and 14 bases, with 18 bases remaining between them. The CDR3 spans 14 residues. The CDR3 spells CASSLDPQTNRKFF. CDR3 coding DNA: TGTGCCAGCAGCTTAGACCCCCAGACTAATCGCAAGTTCTTC.

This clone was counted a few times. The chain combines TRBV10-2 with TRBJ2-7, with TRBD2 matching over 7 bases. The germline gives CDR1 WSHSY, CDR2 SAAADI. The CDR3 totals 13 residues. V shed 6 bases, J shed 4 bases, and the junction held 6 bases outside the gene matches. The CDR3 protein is CASRLAREYEQYF. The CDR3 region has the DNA TGCGCCAGCAGACTAGCGAGGGAATACGAGCAGTACTTC.

DNA of the CDR3: TGTGCCAGCACTAGGACAGGGCGTGAGCAGTTCTTC. This translates into CASTRTGREQFF. This sequence joins TRBV2 and TRBJ2-1; 8 nucleotides agree with TRBD1. This CDR3 is built from 12 residues. The germline gives CDR1 SNHLY, CDR2 FYNNEI. Trimming cost V 7 bases and J 9 bases; bases outside gene matches: 5.

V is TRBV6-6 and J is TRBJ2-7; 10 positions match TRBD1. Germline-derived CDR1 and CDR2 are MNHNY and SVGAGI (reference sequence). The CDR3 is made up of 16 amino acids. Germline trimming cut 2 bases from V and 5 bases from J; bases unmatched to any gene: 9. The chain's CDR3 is CASSYGWTGGRDEQYF. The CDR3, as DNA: TGTGCCAGCAGTTACGGGTGGACAGGGGGTAGGGACGAGCAGTACTTC.

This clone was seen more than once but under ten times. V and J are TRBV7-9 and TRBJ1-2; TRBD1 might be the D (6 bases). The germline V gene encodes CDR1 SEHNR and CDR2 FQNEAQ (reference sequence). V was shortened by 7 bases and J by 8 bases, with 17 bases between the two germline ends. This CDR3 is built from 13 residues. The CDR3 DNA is TGTGCCAGCACCCCGTCAGGGGTAGGCGGCTACACCTTC. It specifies CASTPSGVGGYTF.

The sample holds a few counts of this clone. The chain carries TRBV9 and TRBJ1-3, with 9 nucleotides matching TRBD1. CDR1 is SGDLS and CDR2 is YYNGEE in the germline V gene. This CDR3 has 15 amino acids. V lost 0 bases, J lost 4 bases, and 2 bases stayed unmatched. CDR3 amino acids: CASSVDRGRGNTIYF. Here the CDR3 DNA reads TGTGCCAGCAGCGTAGACAGGGGGCGAGGAAACACCATATATTTT.

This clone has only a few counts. In nucleotides, the CDR3 is TGTGCCAGCAGTGAAGGACCAAGCGGGTTAAGTCCCGGCTACGAGCAGTACTTC. It specifies CASSEGPSGLSPGYEQYF. V usage is TRBV6-1 and J usage is TRBJ2-7, with D possibly matching TRBD2 (6 bases). Trimming left V 1 base short and J 3 bases short, with 22 bases between. CDR3 length: 18 residues. In germline, CDR1 is MNHNS, CDR2 SASEGT.

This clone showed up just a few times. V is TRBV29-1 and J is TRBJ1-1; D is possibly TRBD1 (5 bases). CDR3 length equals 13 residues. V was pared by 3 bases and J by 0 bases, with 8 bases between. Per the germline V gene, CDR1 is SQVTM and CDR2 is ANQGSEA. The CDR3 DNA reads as TGCAGCGTTGAGACAGACATGAACACTGAAGCTTTCTTT. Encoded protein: CSVETDMNTEAFF. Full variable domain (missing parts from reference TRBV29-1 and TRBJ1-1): SAVISQKPSRDICQRGTSLTIQCQVDSQVTMMFWYRQQPGQSLTLIATANQGSEATYESGFVIDKFPISRPNLTFSTLTVSNMSPEDSSIYLCSVETDMNTEAFFGQGTRLTVV.

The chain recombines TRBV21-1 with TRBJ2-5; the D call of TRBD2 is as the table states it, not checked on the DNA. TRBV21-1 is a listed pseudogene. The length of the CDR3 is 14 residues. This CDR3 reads CASSNPHARETQYF. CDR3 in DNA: TGTGCCAGCAGCAATCCCCACGCTAGAGAGACCCAGTACTTC.

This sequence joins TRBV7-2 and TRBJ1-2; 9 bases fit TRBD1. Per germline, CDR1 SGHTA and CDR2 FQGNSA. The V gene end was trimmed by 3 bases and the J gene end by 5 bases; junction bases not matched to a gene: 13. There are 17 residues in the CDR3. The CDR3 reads CASSFGGPGTGRYGYTF. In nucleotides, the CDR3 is TGTGCCAGCAGCTTCGGTGGGCCTGGGACAGGGAGATATGGCTACACCTTC.

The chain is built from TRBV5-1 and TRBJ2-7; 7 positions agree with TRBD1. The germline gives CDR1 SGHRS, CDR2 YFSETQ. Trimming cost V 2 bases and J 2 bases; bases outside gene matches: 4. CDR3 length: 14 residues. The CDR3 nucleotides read TGCGCCAGCAGCTTATCAGGGGGAACCTACGAGCAGTACTTC. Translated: CASSLSGGTYEQYF.

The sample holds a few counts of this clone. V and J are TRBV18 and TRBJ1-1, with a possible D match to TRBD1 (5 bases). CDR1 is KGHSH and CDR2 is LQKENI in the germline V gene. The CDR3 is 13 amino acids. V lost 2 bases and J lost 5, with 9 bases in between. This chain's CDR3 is CASSPRQTTEAFF. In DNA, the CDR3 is TGTGCCAGCTCACCAAGACAGACGACTGAAGCTTTCTTT. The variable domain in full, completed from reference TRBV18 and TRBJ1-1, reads NAGVMQNPRHLVRRRGQEARLRCSPMKGHSHVYWYRQLPEEGLKFMVYLQKENIIDESGMPKERFSAEFPKEGPSILRIQQVVRGDSAAYFCASSPRQTTEAFFGQGTRLTVV.